These T cell receptor beta chains were read from a single sample in a study of OX40 agonist ivuxolimab in advanced cancers. Clones were sequenced by immunoSEQ multiplex PCR, and TCRdb holds only the in-frame ones, with some missing. The data hold roughly 100,000 clones, with about 80% observed a single time. Material: CD4+ or CD8+ T cells sorted from blood, obtained in a trial of the OX40 agonist ivuxolimab. The receptors originated from an adult with an advanced solid tumor such as melanoma, head and neck, liver or kidney cancer. CDR3s include the opening cysteine and the closing phenylalanine or tryptophan. A D gene is named only where the DNA matches it firmly. Part of the rows lack a size; the others show once, few, many or a class for expanded clones.

TRBD1,TRBV2,TRBJ2-3,NA,CASSGPDRGRSPDTQYF,TGTGCCAGCAGTGGCCCAGACAGGGGGCGAAGTCCAGATACGCAGTATTTT
TRBD1,TRBV5-1,TRBJ1-4,NA,CASGQGRTNEKLFF,TGCGCCAGCGGACAGGGTAGGACTAATGAAAAACTGTTTTTT
TRBD2,TRBV2,TRBJ2-1,NA,CASRRGTSGRSLKFF,TGTGCCAGCAGACGCGGGACTAGCGGGAGGTCACTGAAGTTCTTC
NA,TRBV7-2,TRBJ2-3,once,CASSLTSGSGTDTQYF,TGTGCCAGCAGCTTAACCTCGGGCTCGGGCACAGATACGCAGTATTTT
TRBD1,TRBV11-1,TRBJ1-1,NA,CASSLRQGVNTEAFF,TGTGCCAGCAGCCTTCGACAGGGGGTAAACACTGAAGCTTTCTTT
TRBD2,TRBV27,TRBJ2-7,NA,CASSHPDISSGPVEQYF,TGTGCCAGCAGTCACCCCGACATTTCTAGCGGGCCCGTGGAGCAGTACTTC
TRBD2,TRBV4-3,TRBJ2-3,NA,CASSQDWTSGRLGLPDTQYF,TGCGCCAGCAGCCAAGATTGGACTAGCGGTAGGTTGGGCCTGCCAGATACGCAGTATTTT
NA,TRBV5-4,TRBJ2-6,NA,CASSPGGSGANVLTF,TGTGCCAGCAGCCCAGGGGGGTCCGGGGCCAACGTCCTGACTTTC
NA,TRBV5-1,TRBJ1-6,NA,CASSLVGANSPLHF,TGCGCCAGCAGCTTGGTGGGGGCAAATTCACCCCTCCACTTT
NA,TRBV2,TRBJ2-1,NA,CASSKTSPPEQFF,TGTGCCAGCAGTAAAACTAGCCCCCCTGAGCAGTTCTTC
NA,TRBV7-9,TRBJ1-3,NA,CASSLDGFAGNTIYF,TGTGCCAGCAGCTTAGACGGTTTCGCGGGAAACACCATATATTTT
NA,TRBV27,TRBJ2-1,once,CASSFGRLNEQFF,TGTGCCAGCAGTTTTGGACGCCTCAATGAGCAGTTCTTC
NA,TRBV5-1,TRBJ2-3,NA,CASSASGVPADTQYF,TGCGCCAGCAGCGCCTCAGGGGTCCCCGCAGATACGCAGTATTTT
NA,TRBV5-1,TRBJ1-1,NA,CASSFQGNTEAFF,TGCGCCAGCAGCTTCCAGGGGAACACTGAAGCTTTCTTT
NA,TRBV9,TRBJ1-1,once,CASSVWTNTEAFF,TGTGCCAGCAGCGTATGGACGAACACTGAAGCTTTCTTT
NA,TRBV2,TRBJ2-2,NA,CASSGRGKAGELFF,TGTGCCAGCAGTGGGAGGGGTAAAGCCGGGGAGCTGTTTTTT
NA,TRBV7-9,TRBJ1-3,NA,CASSPETGYGNTIYF,TGTGCCAGCAGCCCAGAAACGGGCTACGGAAACACCATATATTTT
TRBD2,TRBV28,TRBJ2-7,NA,CASSLSGTTYEQYF,TGTGCCAGCAGTTTATCCGGGACTACCTACGAGCAGTACTTC
TRBD1,TRBV18,TRBJ1-1,NA,CASSRLGQGNTEAFF,TGTGCCAGCTCACGTCTGGGACAGGGGAACACTGAAGCTTTCTTT
TRBD2,TRBV7-9,TRBJ2-2,once,CASSLSGGNTGELFF,TGTGCCAGCAGCTTAAGCGGGGGGAACACCGGGGAGCTGTTTTTT
TRBD1,TRBV7-9,TRBJ1-1,NA,CASSLVFGQGINTEAFF,TGTGCCAGCAGCTTAGTATTCGGACAGGGAATCAACACTGAAGCTTTCTTT
NA,TRBV7-9,TRBJ2-3,NA,CASSPRGTDTQYF,TGTGCCAGCAGCCCCCGGGGAACAGATACGCAGTATTTT
TRBD1,TRBV9,TRBJ1-5,few,CASSAGTAQPQHF,TGTGCCAGCAGCGCCGGGACAGCTCAGCCCCAGCATTTT
TRBD1,TRBV4-2,TRBJ1-1,NA,CASSGPGGSTEAFF,TGTGCCAGCAGCGGGCCAGGGGGAAGTACTGAAGCTTTCTTT
NA,TRBV9,TRBJ2-1,NA,CASSVVSQVPNEQFF,TGTGCCAGCAGCGTAGTTTCCCAGGTCCCCAATGAGCAGTTCTTC
NA,TRBV28,TRBJ2-3,NA,CASSLTGTTDTQYF,TGTGCCAGCAGTTTAACGGGGACCACAGATACGCAGTATTTT
TRBD1,TRBV27,TRBJ1-1,NA,CASSLDRKNTEAFF,TGTGCCAGCAGTTTGGACAGGAAAAACACTGAAGCTTTCTTT